The following is a T cell receptor beta chain sequence with its context. V was shortened by 3 bases and J by 5 bases, with 8 bases between the two germline ends. The CDR3 consists of 14 residues. TCRdb fed the 5' RACE reads into MiXCR, producing one record per CDR3 protein. The repertoire holds some 60,000 distinct CDR3 sequences, with approximately 9.3% as singletons. The sample belongs to a study of early T cells in non-severe SARS-CoV-2 infection. Turning to the study itself: Chains were not paired, and sequencing was done on bulk RNA from unsorted whole blood.

The clonotype originates from an adult who was a healthcare worker with PCR-confirmed SARS-CoV-2 infection or an uninfected control (not recorded which). The chain joins TRBV12-3 or TRBV12-4 to TRBJ1-6; the D is unclear. Sequences were obtained from whole blood. This CDR3 reads CASSFTSNNSPLHF. The CDR3 nucleotides are TGTGCCAGCAGTTTTACAAGTAATAATTCACCCCTCCACTTT.